These 17 T cell receptor beta chains originate from one sample sequenced in a study of beta chain features in type 1 diabetes. Notes on the study in general: TCRB CDR3 length was moderately but significantly reduced in all four CD4+ subsets of Type 1 diabetes patients.

These TCRs' antigens remain unknown. All of the isolated RNA was reverse transcribed, so expressed TCRB transcripts were sequenced. Profiling relied on immunoSEQ multiplex PCR, and the TCRdb table lists in-frame clones only, not all of them. The sample yields around 600,000 clones, over 10% seen once. The sample consisted of naive CD4+ T cells from blood. The receptor source for this set is a man aged 30 to 45 with type 1 diabetes.

The chain recombines TRBV7-2 with TRBJ2-7, with 11 nucleotides matching TRBD2. The V segment lost 4 bases and the J segment 2 bases; nucleotides outside the gene matches: 7. The CDR3 is made up of 16 amino acids. Germline V gives CDR1 SGHTA, CDR2 FQGNSA. The CDR3 DNA sequence: TGTGCCAGCAGCTCGACTAGCGGGGCATCAACCTACGAGCAGTACTTC. It specifies CASSSTSGASTYEQYF.

The CDR3 spells CASSLVAGGGNTQYF. DNA of the CDR3: TGTGCCAGCAGCTTAGTGGCGGGGGGCGGAAATACGCAGTATTTT. The chain carries TRBV7-2 and TRBJ2-3; 8 bases are a match to TRBD2. The CDR3 is 15 residues long. Germline CDR1 SGHTA, CDR2 FQGNSA. V shed 1 base and J 7 bases; nucleotides not matched to a gene: 7.

This clone was counted a few times. CDR3 DNA: TGTGCCAGCATGGGGGATACCGGGGAGCTGTTTTTT. Protein sequence: CASMGDTGELFF. The gene calls are TRBV6-5 and TRBJ2-2; D may be TRBD1 or TRBD2 (5 bases each). V lost 7 bases to trimming and J lost 5 bases, with 8 bases between them. The CDR3 is 12 residues long. Germline V gives CDR1 MNHEY, CDR2 SVGAGI.

This sequence joins TRBV7-9 and TRBJ2-6; D is ambiguous. Trimming cost V 7 bases and J 4 bases, with 8 bases left between them. Germline-derived CDR1 and CDR2 are SEHNR and FQNEAQ (reference sequence). CDR3 length equals 13 residues. DNA of the CDR3: TGTGCCAGCATCCCCCGGGGGGCCAACGTCCTGACTTTC. The encoded protein is CASIPRGANVLTF. Variable domain in full (rest from reference TRBV7-9 and TRBJ2-6): DTGVSQNPRHKITKRGQNVTFRCDPISEHNRLYWYRQTLGQGPEFLTYFQNEAQLEKSRLLSDRFSAERPKGSFSTLEIQRTEQGDSAMYLCASIPRGANVLTFGAGSRLTVL.

The chain has TRBV4-3 and TRBJ1-1; D is ambiguous. The CDR3 is made up of 15 amino acids. CDR1 and CDR2 from the germline V gene are LGHNA and YSLEER. Trimming removed 2 bases at V and 4 bases at J, with 14 bases between. CDR3 in amino acids: CASSQQRGLITEAFF. The CDR3 region has the DNA TGCGCCAGCAGCCAACAACGCGGGCTGATCACTGAAGCTTTCTTT.

V is TRBV19 and J is TRBJ1-5; the D gene is possibly TRBD1 (5 bases). This CDR3 is built from 16 residues. V was shortened by 3 bases and J by 0 bases, with 12 bases between the two germline ends. The germline CDR1 and CDR2 sequences are LNHDA and SQIVND (reference sequence). This chain's CDR3 is CASSIDSSFSNQPQHF. For the CDR3, the DNA is TGTGCCAGTAGTATCGACAGCAGCTTTAGCAATCAGCCCCAGCATTTT.

This clone was detected only a few times. The chain employs TRBV18 and TRBJ2-1, with D possibly matching TRBD2 (6 bases). V lost 2 bases and J lost 4, with 18 bases in between. The germline gives CDR1 KGHSH, CDR2 LQKENI. CDR3 length: 17 amino acids. The CDR3 coding sequence is TGTGCCAGCTCACCAACAAAAGATCCACTAGCATACAATGAGCAGTTCTTC. Its protein product is CASSPTKDPLAYNEQFF.

V is TRBV6-1 and J is TRBJ1-5, with D possibly matching TRBD1 (6 bases). Trimming cost V 7 bases and J 2 bases, with 15 bases left between them. The CDR3 contains 15 residues. CDR1 is MNHNS, CDR2 SASEGT, per germline. The CDR3 DNA reads TGTGCCAGCACCCTAAGGGGGGAGGGCAATCAGCCCCAGCATTTT. This sequence encodes CASTLRGEGNQPQHF.

The CDR3 reads CAISDATGIEAFF. For the CDR3, the DNA is TGTGCCATCAGTGACGCAACAGGAATTGAAGCTTTCTTT. The chain recombines TRBV10-3 with TRBJ1-1, with a weak D call TRBD1 (5 bases). This CDR3 comprises 13 residues. Trimming removed 3 bases from V and 7 bases from J, with 12 bases in between. Germline loops: CDR1 ENHRY, CDR2 SYGVKD.

The chain couples TRBV7-9 to TRBJ2-2; TRBD1 matches at 7 bases. The CDR3 consists of 16 residues. With 3 bases clipped from V and 4 bases from J, the junction kept 8 bases outside the gene matches. Germline CDR1 and CDR2: SEHNR and FQNEAQ (reference sequence). The CDR3 bases are TGTGCCAGCAGCTTGACCCCGGGACAGACCACCGGGGAGCTGTTTTTT. It is translated as CASSLTPGQTTGELFF.

This clone was observed many times. The V and J genes are TRBV7-2 and TRBJ2-1; 10 nucleotides line up with TRBD2. Germline CDR1 SGHTA, CDR2 FQGNSA. V was clipped by 10 bases and J by 15 bases; unmatched bases: 12. The CDR3 has 12 residues. For the CDR3, the DNA is TGTGCCACCAGGCCGGTGGGACTAGCGTTGTTCTTC. Translation: CATRPVGLALFF.

V gene TRBV7-8 combines with J gene TRBJ2-1; D gene uncertain. V was pared by 3 bases and J by 5 bases, with 8 bases between. Per the germline V gene, CDR1 is SGHVS and CDR2 is FQNEAQ. The CDR3 totals 13 residues. CDR3 DNA sequence: TGTGCCAGCAGCTTCGACTTGAACAATGAGCAGTTCTTC. Translated: CASSFDLNNEQFF.

This clone was counted only a few times. The rearrangement links TRBV23-1 to TRBJ2-6; 7 bases line up with TRBD2. TRBV23-1 is sorted into the ORF group, with uncertain function. J gave up 3 bases and V 0 bases, and 2 bases lay outside the gene matches. The CDR3 totals 16 residues. The CDR3 DNA follows: TGCGCCAGCAGTCAATCGGGGGGGTTTGGGGCCAACGTCCTGACTTTC. This translates into CASSQSGGFGANVLTF.

V is TRBV28 and J is TRBJ2-1; D tentatively fits TRBD1 or TRBD2 (5 bases each). Trimming stripped 2 bases from V and 1 base from J, with 18 bases between. This CDR3 has 18 amino acids. The germline gives CDR1 MDHEN, CDR2 SYDVKM. The CDR3 DNA is TGTGCCAGCAGTTTAAACGGGGCCCTAGCCTTTTCCTACAATGAGCAGTTCTTC. Amino acids: CASSLNGALAFSYNEQFF.

The chain employs TRBV11-3 and TRBJ2-1, with TRBD1 identical over 7 bases. Germline values: CDR1 SGHNT, CDR2 YENEEA. Trimming removed 5 bases from V and 10 bases from J; junction bases left unmatched: 8. There are 13 residues in the CDR3. The CDR3 DNA reads TGTGCCAGCAGCCAAGGACAGGTTAACGAGCAGTTCTTC. Protein sequence: CASSQGQVNEQFF.

The J gene is TRBJ1-1, the V gene TRBV19; 8 positions agree with TRBD1. V gave up 3 bases and J gave up 0 bases; unmatched junction bases: 12. Looked up from germline, CDR1 is LNHDA and CDR2 is SQIVND (reference sequence). The CDR3 length is 18 residues. This CDR3 is CASSMYTGGVRMNTEAFF. CDR3 DNA: TGTGCCAGTAGTATGTATACAGGGGGGGTCAGAATGAACACTGAAGCTTTCTTT.

This chain connects TRBV5-1 to TRBJ2-1, with D possibly matching TRBD1 (5 bases). The V end was cut by 0 bases, the J end by 13 bases, with 14 bases between. The germline V gene has CDR1 SGHRS and CDR2 YFSETQ. The CDR3 has 13 amino acids. For the CDR3, the DNA is TGCGCCAGCAGCTTGGATCCACAGGCCAACCAGTTCTTC. It yields the protein CASSLDPQANQFF.